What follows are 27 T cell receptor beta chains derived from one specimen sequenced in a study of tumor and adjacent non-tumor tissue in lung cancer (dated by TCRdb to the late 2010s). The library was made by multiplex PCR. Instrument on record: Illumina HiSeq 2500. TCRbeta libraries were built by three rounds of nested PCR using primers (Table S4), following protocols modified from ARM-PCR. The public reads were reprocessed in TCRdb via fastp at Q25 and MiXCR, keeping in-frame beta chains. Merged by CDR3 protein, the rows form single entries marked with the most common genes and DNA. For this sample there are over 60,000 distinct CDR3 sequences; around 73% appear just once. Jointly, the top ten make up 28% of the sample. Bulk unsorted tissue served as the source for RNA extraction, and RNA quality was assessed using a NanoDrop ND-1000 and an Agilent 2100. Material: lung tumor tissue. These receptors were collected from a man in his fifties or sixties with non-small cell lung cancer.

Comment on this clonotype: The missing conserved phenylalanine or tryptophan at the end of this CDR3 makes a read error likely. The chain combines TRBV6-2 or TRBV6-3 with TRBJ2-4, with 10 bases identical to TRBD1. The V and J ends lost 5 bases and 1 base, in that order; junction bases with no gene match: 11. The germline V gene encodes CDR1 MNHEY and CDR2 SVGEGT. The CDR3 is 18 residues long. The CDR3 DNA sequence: TGTGCCAGCAGTGCCCGGGACAGGGGACGCGTTGCCAAAAACATTCAGTACCTC. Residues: CASSARDRGRVAKNIQYL.

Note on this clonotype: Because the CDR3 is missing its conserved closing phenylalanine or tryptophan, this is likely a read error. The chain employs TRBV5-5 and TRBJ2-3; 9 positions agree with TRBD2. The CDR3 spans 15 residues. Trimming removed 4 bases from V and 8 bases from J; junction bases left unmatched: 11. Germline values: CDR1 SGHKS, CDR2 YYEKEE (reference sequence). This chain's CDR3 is CASSLGLALLGTQYL. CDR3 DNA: TGTGCCAGCAGCCTGGGACTAGCCCTCCTTGGTACGCAGTATTTG.

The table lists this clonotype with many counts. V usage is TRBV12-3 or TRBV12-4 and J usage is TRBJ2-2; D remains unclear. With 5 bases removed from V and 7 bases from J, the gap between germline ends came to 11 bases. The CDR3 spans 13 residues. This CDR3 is CASSPRHGGELFF. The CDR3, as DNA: TGTGCCAGCAGTCCTCGCCACGGCGGGGAGCTGTTTTTT.

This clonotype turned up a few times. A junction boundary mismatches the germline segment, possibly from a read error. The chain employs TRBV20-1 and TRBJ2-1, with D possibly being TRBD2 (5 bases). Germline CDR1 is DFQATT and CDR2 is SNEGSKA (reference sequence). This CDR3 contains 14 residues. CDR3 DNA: TGCAATGCTAGATCGGAACTAGTGTACAATGAGCAGTTCTTC. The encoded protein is CNARSELVYNEQFF.

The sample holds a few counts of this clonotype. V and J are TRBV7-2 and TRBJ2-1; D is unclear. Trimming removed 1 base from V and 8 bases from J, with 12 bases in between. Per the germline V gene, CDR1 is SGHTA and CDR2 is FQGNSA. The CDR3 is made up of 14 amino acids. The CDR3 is CASSLDGPLDEQFF. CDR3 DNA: TGTGCCAGCAGCTTAGATGGACCTTTGGATGAGCAGTTCTTC.

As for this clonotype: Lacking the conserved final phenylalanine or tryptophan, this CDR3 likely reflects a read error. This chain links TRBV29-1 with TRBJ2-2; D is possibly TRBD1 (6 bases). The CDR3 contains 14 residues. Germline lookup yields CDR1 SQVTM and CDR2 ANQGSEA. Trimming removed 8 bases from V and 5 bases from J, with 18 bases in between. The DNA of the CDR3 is TGCAGCTGTCGTCAGGGGAGTTTGACCGGGGAGCTGTTTATC. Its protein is CSCRQGSLTGELFI.

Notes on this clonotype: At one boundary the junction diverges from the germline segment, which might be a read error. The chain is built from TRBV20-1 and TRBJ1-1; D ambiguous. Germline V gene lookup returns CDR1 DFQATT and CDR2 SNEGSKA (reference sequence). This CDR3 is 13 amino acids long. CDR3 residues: CNARTGRSTEAFF. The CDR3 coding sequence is TGCAATGCTCGTACCGGGCGGAGCACTGAAGCTTTCTTT.

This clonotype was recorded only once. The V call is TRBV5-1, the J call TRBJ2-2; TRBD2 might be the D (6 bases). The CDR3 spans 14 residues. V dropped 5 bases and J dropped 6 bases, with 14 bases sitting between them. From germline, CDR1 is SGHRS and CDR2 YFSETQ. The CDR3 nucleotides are TGCGCCAGCAGACGGGACGGGGACTCCGGGGAGCTGTTTTTT. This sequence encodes CASRRDGDSGELFF.

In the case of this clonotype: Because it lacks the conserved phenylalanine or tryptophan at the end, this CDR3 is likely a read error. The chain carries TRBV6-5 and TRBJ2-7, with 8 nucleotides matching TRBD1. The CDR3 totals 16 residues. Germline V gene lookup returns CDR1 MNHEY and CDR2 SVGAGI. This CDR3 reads CDSRPDRGRQFYEQYI. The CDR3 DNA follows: TGTGACAGCAGGCCTGACAGGGGCCGACAATTCTACGAGCAGTACATC.

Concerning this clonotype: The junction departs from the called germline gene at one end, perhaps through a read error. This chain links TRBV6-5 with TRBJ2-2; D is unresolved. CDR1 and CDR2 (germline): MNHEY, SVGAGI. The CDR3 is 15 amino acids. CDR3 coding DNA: TGTGCCATCAGTTACTCGAGAAGGGTCACCGGAGAACTGTTTTTT. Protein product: CAISYSRRVTGELFF.

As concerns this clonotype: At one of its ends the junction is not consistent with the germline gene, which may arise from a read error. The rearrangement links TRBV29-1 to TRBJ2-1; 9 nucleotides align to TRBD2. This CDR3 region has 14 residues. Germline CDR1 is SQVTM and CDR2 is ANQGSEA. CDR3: CSVDSGSSFNEQFF. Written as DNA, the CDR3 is TGCAGCGTAGATAGCGGGAGCTCCTTCAATGAGCAGTTCTTC.

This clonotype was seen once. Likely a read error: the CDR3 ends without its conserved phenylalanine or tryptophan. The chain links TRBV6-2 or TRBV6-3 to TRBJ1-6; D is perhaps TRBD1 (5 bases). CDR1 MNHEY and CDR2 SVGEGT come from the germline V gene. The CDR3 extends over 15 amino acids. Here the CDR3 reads CANSYPGRNNSPLHL. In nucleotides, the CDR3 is TGTGCCAACAGTTACCCGGGACGGAATAATTCACCCCTCCACTTA.

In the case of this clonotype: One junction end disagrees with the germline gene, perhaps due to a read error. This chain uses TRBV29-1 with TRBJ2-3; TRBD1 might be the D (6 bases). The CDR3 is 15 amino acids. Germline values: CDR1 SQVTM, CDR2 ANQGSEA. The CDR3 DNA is TGCAGCATTGAAGGATCGGGGACAACGACAGATACGCAATATTTT. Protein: CSIEGSGTTTDTQYF.

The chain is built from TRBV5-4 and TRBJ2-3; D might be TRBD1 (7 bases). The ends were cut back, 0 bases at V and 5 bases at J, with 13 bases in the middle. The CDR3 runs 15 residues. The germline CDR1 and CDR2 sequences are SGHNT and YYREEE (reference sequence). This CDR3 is CASSLENRGGDTQYF. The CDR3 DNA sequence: TGTGCCAGCAGCTTGGAAAACAGGGGAGGAGATACGCAGTATTTT.

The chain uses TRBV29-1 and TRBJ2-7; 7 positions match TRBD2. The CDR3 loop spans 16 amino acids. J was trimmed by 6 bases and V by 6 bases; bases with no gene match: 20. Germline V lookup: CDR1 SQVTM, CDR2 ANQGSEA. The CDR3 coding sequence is TGCAGCGTCAGGACGGGAACTAGCGAGAGTGGGCTCGAGCAGTACTTC. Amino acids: CSVRTGTSESGLEQYF.

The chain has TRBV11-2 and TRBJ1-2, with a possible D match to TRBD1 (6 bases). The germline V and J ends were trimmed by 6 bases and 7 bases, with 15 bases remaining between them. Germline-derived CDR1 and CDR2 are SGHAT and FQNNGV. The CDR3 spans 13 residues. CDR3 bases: TGTGCCAGCAGTCCTGAGACAGGCGCTGGCTACACCTTC. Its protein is CASSPETGAGYTF.

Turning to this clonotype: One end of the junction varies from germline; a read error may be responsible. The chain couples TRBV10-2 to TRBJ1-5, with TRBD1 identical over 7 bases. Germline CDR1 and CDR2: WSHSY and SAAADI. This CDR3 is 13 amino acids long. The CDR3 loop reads CASTRNMGQPQDF. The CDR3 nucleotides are TGCGCCAGCACTCGAAACATGGGACAGCCCCAGGATTTT.

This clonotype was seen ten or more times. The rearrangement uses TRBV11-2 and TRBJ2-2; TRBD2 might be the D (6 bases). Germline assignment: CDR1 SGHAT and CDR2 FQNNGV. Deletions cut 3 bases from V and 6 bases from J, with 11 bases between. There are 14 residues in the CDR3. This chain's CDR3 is CASSLAGSAGELFF. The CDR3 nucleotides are TGTGCCAGCAGCTTGGCGGGGAGCGCCGGGGAGCTGTTTTTT.

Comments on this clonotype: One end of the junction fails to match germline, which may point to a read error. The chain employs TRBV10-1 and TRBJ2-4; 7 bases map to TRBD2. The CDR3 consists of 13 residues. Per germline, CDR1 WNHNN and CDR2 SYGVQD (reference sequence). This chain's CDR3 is CTSSYTAGDIQYF. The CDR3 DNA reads TGCACCAGCAGTTATACGGCGGGGGACATTCAGTACTTC.

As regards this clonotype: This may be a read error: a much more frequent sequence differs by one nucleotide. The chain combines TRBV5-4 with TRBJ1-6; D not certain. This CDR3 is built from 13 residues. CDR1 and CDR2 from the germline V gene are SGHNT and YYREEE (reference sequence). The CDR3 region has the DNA TGTGTCAGCAGGAGGGCGCAAAATTCACCCCTCCACTTT. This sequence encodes CVSRRAQNSPLHF.

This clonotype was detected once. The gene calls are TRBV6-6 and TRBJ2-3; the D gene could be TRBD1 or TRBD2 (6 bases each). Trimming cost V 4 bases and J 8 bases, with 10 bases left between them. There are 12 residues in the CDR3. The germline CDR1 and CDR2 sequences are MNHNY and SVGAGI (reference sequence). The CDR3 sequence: CASSFRGLTQYF. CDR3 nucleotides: TGTGCCAGCAGTTTCAGGGGACTTACGCAGTATTTT.

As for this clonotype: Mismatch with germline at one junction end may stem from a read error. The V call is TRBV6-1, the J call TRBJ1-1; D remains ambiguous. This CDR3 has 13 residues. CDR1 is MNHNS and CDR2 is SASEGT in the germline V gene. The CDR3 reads CASSVPQGTEAFF. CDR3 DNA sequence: TGTGCTAGCAGTGTCCCACAAGGCACTGAAGCTTTCTTT.

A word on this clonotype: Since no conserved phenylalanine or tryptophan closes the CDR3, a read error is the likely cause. DNA for the CDR3: TGTGCCAGCAGCCCGTCGGGGTTGCCCTACGAGCAGTACATC. Its translation: CASSPSGLPYEQYI. The rearrangement joins TRBV11-2 to TRBJ2-7; possible D gene TRBD2, 5 bases. CDR1 and CDR2 from the germline V gene are SGHAT and FQNNGV. Deletions cut 5 bases from V and 2 bases from J, with 13 bases between. This CDR3 comprises 14 residues.

The CDR3 loop reads CSVLPGTIQETQYF. The CDR3 nucleotides are TGCAGCGTCTTGCCTGGGACTATACAAGAGACCCAGTACTTC. J is TRBJ2-5 and V is TRBV29-1, with 7 bases matching TRBD2. Germline V gene lookup returns CDR1 SQVTM and CDR2 ANQGSEA. Trimming cost V 6 bases and J 2 bases; bases outside gene matches: 9. The CDR3 is 14 amino acids.

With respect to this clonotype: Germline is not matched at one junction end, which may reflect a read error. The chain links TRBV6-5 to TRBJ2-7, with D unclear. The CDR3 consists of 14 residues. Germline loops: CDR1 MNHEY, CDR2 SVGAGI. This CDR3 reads CAGSRAAFSYEQYF. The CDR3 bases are TGTGCCGGCAGTCGGGCCGCCTTCTCCTACGAACAGTACTTC.

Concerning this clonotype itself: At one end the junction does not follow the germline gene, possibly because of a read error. CDR3 sequence (DNA): TGCAGTGTTGGGACTAGCTTCAATGAGCAGTCCTTC. Translating it yields CSVGTSFNEQSF. The chain joins TRBV29-1 to TRBJ2-1; 9 bases match TRBD2. The CDR3 covers 12 residues. The germline gives CDR1 SQVTM, CDR2 ANQGSEA.

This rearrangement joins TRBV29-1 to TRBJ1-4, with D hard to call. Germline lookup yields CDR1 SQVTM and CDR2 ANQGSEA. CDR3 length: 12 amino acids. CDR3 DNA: TGCAATTCAATGGACCTTAATGAAAAACTGTTTTTT. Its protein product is CNSMDLNEKLFF.